This record covers a single T cell receptor beta chain. The antigen is unknown. The sample belongs to a study of cytomegalovirus exposure and HLA in healthy donors. Whole-study context: In terms of ancestry, the Caucasian-associated cluster contained roughly 81% of the approximately 380 genotyped donors.

Study-wide results and caveats: The study found most TCR sequences rare, yet found some public TCRs in many donors. Indistinguishability led to the exclusion of some V segments, TRBV6-2 and TRBV6-3 included.

It was with 60 Vbeta and 13 Jbeta primers that the PCR ran. Sequencing used immunoSEQ multiplex PCR; TCRdb keeps in-frame clones, though not all of them. The sample includes hundreds of thousands of clones, 70% to 90% of them seen just once. Germline V gene sequence: CDR1 SGHRS, CDR2 YFSETQ. J gave up 0 bases and V 7 bases, and 17 bases lay outside the gene matches. This CDR3 has 19 amino acids. V and J are TRBV5-1 and TRBJ2-7; 12 nucleotides line up with TRBD2. Sequencing was done on a sample of PBMCs. The origin of this receptor is a woman between 18 and 29 years old in good health and CMV-seronegative. CDR3 DNA sequence: TGCGCCAGCTCAAGATCCGGGACTAGCGGGTCCCACGCCTCCTACGAGCAGTACTTC. As protein: CASSRSGTSGSHASYEQYF.